This TCR beta chain was sequenced during a study of T cells in Graves' hyperthyroidism and ophthalmopathy (dated by TCRdb to about 2019). In terms of the full investigation: A discovery cohort of around 100 patients, approximately 45 with Graves' ophthalmopathy and 55 to 60 with stable Graves' hyperthyroidism, was used to find distinguishing TCR V-J signatures. Whether ophthalmopathy could be predicted prospectively was tested in an independent validation cohort made up of fewer than 20 hyperthyroidism patients plus 17 patients who later progressed to ophthalmopathy. The 100 or so discovery patients were randomly divided into training and test sets at a 7:3 ratio. The study also compared thyroid tissue and blood T-cell repertoires from five or six Graves' hyperthyroidism patients. Once sampling was done, hyperthyroidism patients were given methimazole at a starting dose of 30 mg daily, whereas ophthalmopathy patients were given high-dose intravenous methylprednisolone. The paper describes TCR Vbeta CDR3 sequencing of 135 peripheral blood samples, made up of approximately 40 ophthalmopathy patients, 70 to 75 hyperthyroidism patients and around 17 progressor patients.

This clonotype turned up a few times. What this receptor recognizes is not known. No much larger clone is present one base from it, and per-base qualities are unavailable. The TCR beta CDR3 regions were amplified from RNA transcripts. A first-round RT-PCR of the TCR CDR3 used the HTBI primer set with the Qiagen OneStep RT-PCR kit. Libraries were constructed in a second round of multiplex PCR, after which size selection and purification were carried out. Sequencing of the libraries was done on an Illumina HiSeq2000 using paired-end 100 bp reads. Processing in the source paper ran as follows. SOAPnuke was used to process the raw data, removing reads that contained adapters or uncalled bases, had a mean Phred below 15, or lacked an exact match to the constant primer or identifier. High-quality paired reads were merged with COPE v1.2.5, and unique nucleotide sequences were defined as clonotypes. MiTCR v1.1 was used to align clonotypes to the IMGT TRBV, TRBD and TRBJ reference segments. Analysis was restricted to V-J combinations with a frequency above 0.0001, which covered 99% to 99.2% of repertoires. The TCS score was defined as the ratio of F50 (clonal expansion) to E x V (chaos), calculated using BLOSUM62-based TCRdist between CDR3 peptides within each V-J. Welch's t-statistics and random forest reduced 500 to 550 V-J features to roughly 13, which were used in a naive Bayes classifier (R e1071). The Morisita-Horn index was used to measure how similar the thyroid and blood repertoires were. The public reads were reprocessed in TCRdb via fastp at Q25 and MiXCR, keeping in-frame beta chains. CDR3 protein duplicates are merged, each entry listing the most common genes and DNA. TCRdb assigned the V and J calls; the authors' analysis was not used. The sample table lists 500,000 to 800,000 distinct CDR3 sequences, about 45% of them with a count of one. The top ten clonotypes cover about 7% of the sample.

CDR1 and CDR2 were assigned from the germline V gene (reference sequence) as MNHNY and SVGAGI. The CDR3 covers 15 residues, taking in both the cysteine and the phenylalanine. Only the CDR3 region is kept as DNA, spanning 45 bases read in frame from base 1. V and J are truncated by 5 bases and 8 bases respectively, leaving an intervening sequence of 21 bases. Any patient with an uncontrolled infection, another autoimmune disease, pregnancy or lactation was excluded. Diagnoses were based on clinical symptoms, serum thyroxine and TRAb, thyroid ultrasound and orbital computed tomography. Trizol reagent was used to extract total RNA, and RNA quality was then checked on an Agilent 2100 Bioanalyzer. General conclusions and limits of the study: No statistical method was used to set the sample size in advance, and investigators knew the group allocation. In validation, the model predicted progression to ophthalmopathy with over 60% sensitivity and less than 80% specificity, a median of 6.5 months before onset. Ophthalmopathy was separated from stable hyperthyroidism by a 13 V-J signature model, with approximately 85% sensitivity and approximately 84% specificity obtained in cross-validation and 80%/75% obtained in testing. Most expanded thyroid clonotypes (frequency above 0.001) were also found in blood, which suggests that blood repertoires may mirror thyroid immune responses.

The source of this sequence is an adult man with Graves' disease, either hyperthyroidism or ophthalmopathy (not recorded which). The rearranged segments are TRBV6-6 and TRBJ1-2, with no confidently assigned D gene. Sequenced material: peripheral blood or thyroid tissue (not recorded which). The nucleotide sequence reads TGTGCCAGCAGTGAACCATGGGAGGGTCGCGTGGGCTACACCTTC. The encoded protein is CASSEPWEGRVGYTF.